This TCR beta chain was observed in a study of identical twins' blood T cells. General study points: Environmental influences on twin similarity could not be excluded.

The germline gives CDR1 SGHDN, CDR2 FVKESK. V was cut by 1 base and J by 10 bases, with 13 bases left in between. This CDR3 comprises 14 residues. A previously described protocol, modified, built RNA-based TCR cDNA libraries. TCRdb passed the 5' RACE reads through MiXCR, listing each CDR3 protein once. The table lists 350,000 to 400,000 distinct CDR3 sequences, under 30% of them singletons. A remark on this clonotype: Its antigen is unidentified.

This chain uses TRBV14 with TRBJ1-4; D remains ambiguous. The receptor was isolated from a woman between 18 and 55 years old in good health. Sequenced: PBMCs. This CDR3 reads CASSQVGCRGKLFF. DNA of the CDR3: TGTGCCAGCAGCCAAGTTGGGTGTCGTGGAAAACTGTTTTTT.